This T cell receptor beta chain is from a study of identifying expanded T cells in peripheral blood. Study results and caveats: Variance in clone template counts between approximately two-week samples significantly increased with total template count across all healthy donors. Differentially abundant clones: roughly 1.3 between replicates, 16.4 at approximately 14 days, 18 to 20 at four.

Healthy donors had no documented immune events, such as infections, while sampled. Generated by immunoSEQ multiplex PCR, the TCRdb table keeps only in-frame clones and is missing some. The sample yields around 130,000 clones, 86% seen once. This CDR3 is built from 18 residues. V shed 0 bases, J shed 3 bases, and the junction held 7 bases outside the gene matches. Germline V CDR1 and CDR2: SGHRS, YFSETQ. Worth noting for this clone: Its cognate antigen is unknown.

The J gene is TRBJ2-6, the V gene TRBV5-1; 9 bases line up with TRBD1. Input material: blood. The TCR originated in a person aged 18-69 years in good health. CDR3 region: CASSLVGTGYSGANVLTF. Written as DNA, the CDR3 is TGCGCCAGCAGCTTGGTCGGGACAGGGTACAGTGGGGCCAACGTCCTGACTTTC.